What follows are 2 T cell receptor beta chains derived from one specimen sequenced in a study of blood T cell repertoires in COVID-19. Repertoires were generated with immunoSEQ multiplex PCR, while TCRdb's copy carries only in-frame clones and drops some. The sample carries 150,000 to 200,000 clones, 84% recorded once. Sequencing was done on a sample of PBMCs or T cells enriched from blood (not recorded which). All receptors come from a woman in her 30s who had been exposed to COVID-19.

The chain employs TRBV29-1 and TRBJ1-3; 7 bases align to TRBD1. The ends lost 1 base at V and 0 bases at J; junction bases unmatched: 9. In germline, CDR1 is SQVTM, CDR2 ANQGSEA. CDR3 length: 17 amino acids. This chain's CDR3 is CSVEVVRGKSSGNTIYF. DNA for the CDR3: TGCAGCGTTGAAGTCGTCAGGGGGAAGAGCTCTGGAAACACCATATATTTT.

This clone was observed a handful of times. The CDR3 reads CASTGTANTEAFF. CDR3 bases: TGTGCCAGCACCGGGACAGCCAACACTGAAGCTTTCTTT. This chain joins TRBV12-3 or TRBV12-4 and TRBJ1-1; 7 nucleotides align to TRBD1. The CDR3 runs to 13 residues. With V trimmed by 7 bases and J by 2 bases, 4 bases remained unmatched.